This TCR beta chain was recorded in a study of T cell responses to AZD1222 COVID-19 vaccine. The data were produced by immunoSEQ multiplex PCR, yet TCRdb's version contains in-frame clones alone and is incomplete. The table includes about 78,000 clones, just over 90% detected once. The sequence derives from an adult who received the AZD1222 COVID-19 vaccine. The source material was peripheral blood, sampled 28 days after the second AZD1222 dose.

CDR3 DNA sequence: TGTGCCATCAGTGGGGGGTTGGGACTAGCGAAAACAGATACGCAGTATTTT. Translated, it gives CAISGGLGLAKTDTQYF. The chain links TRBV10-3 to TRBJ2-3; 10 bases are a match to TRBD2. The CDR3 covers 17 residues. Germline trimming cut 4 bases from V and 3 bases from J; bases unmatched to any gene: 10. Germline V gene data show CDR1 as ENHRY and CDR2 as SYGVKD.